This TCR beta chain was retrieved from a study of blood T cell repertoires in COVID-19. This clone occurred a few times. V shed 6 bases, J shed 0 bases, and the junction held 5 bases outside the gene matches. The germline gives CDR1 MNHEY, CDR2 SVGAGI. The CDR3 sequence is 15 residues long. Per the authors' pipeline: Nucleated cell counts were estimated from reference gene primer amplification. Generated by immunoSEQ multiplex PCR, the TCRdb table keeps only in-frame clones and is missing some. V and J calls and clone size are given by that table; D and trimming were obtained from the DNA. The data show approximately 70,000 clones, with approximately 85% seen just once and about 5% held by the top ten.

The TCR was taken from a woman of 80 years or more with active or convalescent COVID-19. The chain recombines TRBV6-5 with TRBJ2-7, with 10 positions matching TRBD2. Sequenced: peripheral blood. CDR3 nucleotide sequence: TGTGCCAGCAGACCAGCGGGGGGGAGCTCCTACGAGCAGTACTTC. Its protein is CASRPAGGSSYEQYF.